These 14 T cell receptor beta chains were sequenced from one sample in a study of CD8 T cells in ankylosing spondylitis. TCRdb reprocessed the 5' RACE reads via MiXCR and lists one record per CDR3 protein. The sample has some 90,000 distinct CDR3 sequences, more than 25% seen once; the top ten hold 55% to 75%. Sequenced input: blood, either unsorted or a sorted T cell fraction (not recorded which). The receptors stem from a male donor with ankylosing spondylitis or in good health (not recorded which).

This clonotype was detected only a few times. The chain is built from TRBV27 and TRBJ2-5; D ambiguous. V was shortened by 4 bases and J by 5 bases, with 14 bases between the two germline ends. The CDR3 length is 14 residues. From germline, CDR1 is MNHEY and CDR2 SMNVEV (reference sequence). The CDR3 DNA is TGTGCCAGCAGTTCACTCTACCCGTCGGAGACCCAGTACTTC. Its translation: CASSSLYPSETQYF.

This clonotype was seen only a few times. The chain employs TRBV7-9 and TRBJ2-5; D may match TRBD1 or TRBD2 (5 bases each). CDR1 SEHNR and CDR2 FQNEAQ come from the germline V gene (reference sequence). V gave up 2 bases and J gave up 5 bases, with 15 bases separating them. The CDR3 has 15 amino acids. The CDR3 DNA follows: TGTGCCAGCAGCTTATACAGAACCGAGGGGGAGACCCAGTACTTC. It encodes CASSLYRTEGETQYF.

This clonotype was seen a few times. This chain links TRBV9 with TRBJ1-2; no reliable D call. V lost 2 bases and J lost 5, with 7 bases in between. The CDR3 is 12 amino acids. Germline V gives CDR1 SGDLS, CDR2 YYNGEE. CDR3 DNA: TGTGCCAGCAGCGTCGACGCGTATGGCTACACCTTC. Its protein product is CASSVDAYGYTF. Together with reference TRBV9 and TRBJ1-2, the CDR3 gives the full variable domain: DSGVTQTPKHLITATGQRVTLRCSPRSGDLSVYWYQQSLDQGLQFLIQYYNGEERAKGNILERFSAQQFPDLHSELNLSSLELGDSALYFCASSVDAYGYTFGSGTRLTVV.

This chain joins TRBV5-1 and TRBJ1-1, with D tentatively TRBD1 (5 bases). The V and J ends lost 0 bases and 3 bases respectively, with 12 bases between them. Germline loops: CDR1 SGHRS, CDR2 YFSETQ. The CDR3 length is 15 residues. The CDR3 region is CASSLEGPRDTEAFF. The CDR3 DNA sequence: TGCGCCAGCAGCTTGGAGGGACCAAGGGACACTGAAGCTTTCTTT.

Ten or more counts support this clonotype. The rearrangement uses TRBV30 and TRBJ2-7; perhaps TRBD1 as D (5 bases). Germline lookup yields CDR1 GTSNPN and CDR2 SVGIG (reference sequence). V was trimmed by 1 base and J by 12 bases, leaving 19 bases between them. This CDR3 has 13 amino acids. CDR3 bases: TGTGCCTGGAGTGGGGGCAGGGATTTGCCCTCGTACTTC. Its translation is CAWSGGRDLPSYF. Supplemented by reference TRBV30 and TRBJ2-7, the full variable domain reads SQTIHQWPATLVQPVGSPLSLECTVEGTSNPNLYWYRQAAGRGLQLLFYSVGIGQISSEVPQNLSASRPQDRQFILSSKKLLLSDSGFYLCAWSGGRDLPSYFGPGTRLTVT.

This clonotype was counted between two and nine times. The chain is built from TRBV5-1 and TRBJ2-3; tentative D call: TRBD2 (5 bases). V lost 0 bases and J 4 bases, leaving 6 bases between the germline ends. This CDR3 region has 13 residues. Germline CDR1 is SGHRS and CDR2 is YFSETQ. In DNA, the CDR3 is TGCGCCAGCAGCTTGGGGGGAGCAGATACGCAGTATTTT. It translates to CASSLGGADTQYF.

This clonotype was observed a handful of times. V usage is TRBV5-1 and J usage is TRBJ2-1; TRBD2 matches 11 bases. After removal of 0 bases from V and 6 bases from J, the junction contained 14 bases not matched to a gene. Per germline, CDR1 SGHRS and CDR2 YFSETQ. This CDR3 spans 19 amino acids. The CDR3 here is CASSLVGAFSGGAFNEQFF. DNA of the CDR3: TGCGCCAGCAGCTTGGTGGGAGCCTTTAGCGGGGGGGCCTTCAATGAGCAGTTCTTC.

This clonotype was observed a handful of times. This chain connects TRBV7-2 to TRBJ2-5, with D unclear. The germline CDR1 and CDR2 sequences are SGHTA and FQGNSA. V shed 4 bases and J shed 1 base, with 7 bases lying between them. This CDR3 is built from 13 residues. The CDR3 DNA reads TGTGCCAGCAGCTCCCAGCGCCAAGAGACCCAGTACTTC. This sequence encodes CASSSQRQETQYF.

The DNA of the CDR3 is TGTGCCAGCTCCATTCGGGGCGGGAGCCGGGAGACCCAGTACTTC. Amino acid sequence: CASSIRGGSRETQYF. The chain recombines TRBV11-2 with TRBJ2-5, with 7 positions matching TRBD2. The CDR3 has 15 amino acids. The germline V gene has CDR1 SGHAT and CDR2 FQNNGV. V shed 8 bases and J 5 bases; nucleotides not matched to a gene: 14.

This clonotype came up many times. The chain is built from TRBV5-1 and TRBJ1-1; 8 nucleotides align to TRBD1. Trimming took 5 bases from V and 4 from J; bases not matched to a gene: 4. Germline CDR1 reads SGHRS; CDR2 reads YFSETQ. The CDR3 runs 13 residues. The CDR3 DNA follows: TGCGCCAGCAGGACAGGGGCGCGCACTGAAGCTTTCTTT. This translates into CASRTGARTEAFF.

This clonotype showed up just a few times. This CDR3 is CAISEGLADNEQFF. CDR3 DNA sequence: TGTGCCATCAGTGAGGGACTAGCGGACAATGAGCAGTTCTTC. The chain joins TRBV10-3 to TRBJ2-1, with 10 bases lining up with TRBD2. CDR1 is ENHRY and CDR2 is SYGVKD in the germline V gene. With 2 bases clipped from V and 5 bases from J, the junction kept 0 bases outside the gene matches. The CDR3 is 14 amino acids.

This clonotype has just a few counts. In DNA form, the CDR3 reads TGTGCCAGCAGAGGGAACTCCTACGAGCAGTACTTC. This gives the protein CASRGNSYEQYF. The V call is TRBV12-3 or TRBV12-4, the J call TRBJ2-7; D is undetermined. The CDR3 totals 12 residues. Trimming cost V 6 bases and J 0 bases, with 6 bases left between them.

This clonotype occurred once. The chain couples TRBV5-1 to TRBJ1-1; TRBD1 might be the D (6 bases). CDR3 size: 14 residues. Germline assignment: CDR1 SGHRS and CDR2 YFSETQ. Trimming stripped 1 base from V and 1 base from J, with 8 bases between. As DNA, the CDR3 is TGCGCCAGCAGCTTGCGGGGGCAGAACACTGAAGCTTTCTTT. Protein sequence: CASSLRGQNTEAFF.

This clonotype was picked up a small number of times. V and J are TRBV7-8 and TRBJ2-1, with D possibly being TRBD1 or TRBD2 (6 bases each). Germline CDR1 and CDR2: SGHVS and FQNEAQ. CDR3 length: 16 amino acids. Trimming cost V 5 bases and J 8 bases, with 22 bases left between them. The CDR3 here is CASSGNRALGGHEQFF. In DNA form, the CDR3 reads TGTGCCAGCAGCGGCAACCGGGCCCTTGGGGGGCATGAGCAGTTCTTC.